These T cell receptor beta chains were read from a single sample in a study of blood T cell repertoires in COVID-19. Here immunoSEQ multiplex PCR was the method, and the copy in TCRdb shows in-frame clones only, minus some. The table records 220,000 or so clones, roughly 86% of them present only once. What was sequenced was peripheral blood. These receptors originate from a woman between 50 and 59 years old with COVID-19, enrolled during active disease. Each CDR3 is given with its conserved first and last residue. The order of the fields is D gene, clone size, J gene, V gene, CDR3 DNA, CDR3 protein. The D gene is left open where the match is weak. The size field is filled for only some rows; it gives once, few, many or a size class.

d_gene: NA; abundance: NA; j_gene: TRBJ1-6; v_gene: TRBV27; CDR3nt: TGTGCCAGCAGTTTCGGGACACATTTTAATTCACCCCTCCACTTT; CDR3aa: CASSFGTHFNSPLHF
d_gene: TRBD1; abundance: NA; j_gene: TRBJ1-1; v_gene: TRBV10-3; CDR3nt: TGTGCCATCGGGACAGGCCGTGTCACTGAAGCTTTCTTT; CDR3aa: CAIGTGRVTEAFF
d_gene: NA; abundance: NA; j_gene: TRBJ2-2; v_gene: TRBV5-8; CDR3nt: TGTGCCAGCAGCCCAATTCTCGGGAAGACCGGGGAGCTGTTTTTT; CDR3aa: CASSPILGKTGELFF
d_gene: NA; abundance: NA; j_gene: TRBJ2-2; v_gene: TRBV27; CDR3nt: TGTGCCAGCAGATTTGCCTCAGGGGATGGCGGGGAGCTGTTTTTT; CDR3aa: CASRFASGDGGELFF
d_gene: NA; abundance: NA; j_gene: TRBJ1-5; v_gene: TRBV15; CDR3nt: TGTGCCACCAGCACTCCCGACAGGCCTTATCAGCCCCAGCATTTT; CDR3aa: CATSTPDRPYQPQHF
d_gene: TRBD1; abundance: NA; j_gene: TRBJ2-3; v_gene: TRBV7-2; CDR3nt: TGTGCCAGCAGCAGAGCTAGGAACCCGGGACAGGGGACCACAGATACGCAGTATTTT; CDR3aa: CASSRARNPGQGTTDTQYF
d_gene: TRBD1; abundance: NA; j_gene: TRBJ1-1; v_gene: TRBV6-5; CDR3nt: TGTGCCAGTCGGAACAGGGGGCAAACTGAAGCTTTCTTT; CDR3aa: CASRNRGQTEAFF
d_gene: TRBD1; abundance: NA; j_gene: TRBJ1-2; v_gene: TRBV5-1; CDR3nt: TGCGCCAGCAGCTTGTATGAGGGGGCCCGTAACTATGGCTACACCTTC; CDR3aa: CASSLYEGARNYGYTF
d_gene: TRBD1; abundance: NA; j_gene: TRBJ2-2; v_gene: TRBV6-4; CDR3nt: TGTGCCAGCAGACAGGGGGTGAACACCGGGGAGCTGTTTTTT; CDR3aa: CASRQGVNTGELFF
d_gene: TRBD2; abundance: once; j_gene: TRBJ2-1; v_gene: TRBV5-6; CDR3nt: TGTGCCAGCAGCCCGGGGACTAGCGGGTACAATGAGCAGTTCTTC; CDR3aa: CASSPGTSGYNEQFF
d_gene: TRBD1; abundance: NA; j_gene: TRBJ2-5; v_gene: TRBV29-1; CDR3nt: TGCAGCGTAGACAGGGGCAGGGAGACCCAGTACTTC; CDR3aa: CSVDRGRETQYF
d_gene: NA; abundance: NA; j_gene: TRBJ2-2; v_gene: TRBV19; CDR3nt: TGTGCCAGTAGGACGGCAGGGAACACCGGGGAGCTGTTTTTT; CDR3aa: CASRTAGNTGELFF
d_gene: TRBD1; abundance: NA; j_gene: TRBJ1-1; v_gene: TRBV27; CDR3nt: TGTGCCAGCTCCGCCGGGACAGGGAACACTGAAGCTTTCTTT; CDR3aa: CASSAGTGNTEAFF
d_gene: NA; abundance: NA; j_gene: TRBJ2-5; v_gene: TRBV12-3/TRBV12-4; CDR3nt: TGTGCCAGCAGTTTCCAGGGGCGAGAGACCCAGTACTTC; CDR3aa: CASSFQGRETQYF
d_gene: TRBD2; abundance: NA; j_gene: TRBJ2-4; v_gene: TRBV7-2; CDR3nt: TGTGCCAGCAGCTTGTCAGCGGGAGTCAAAAACATTCAGTACTTC; CDR3aa: CASSLSAGVKNIQYF
d_gene: TRBD2; abundance: few; j_gene: TRBJ2-3; v_gene: TRBV2; CDR3nt: TGTGCCAGCAGAACCGGGACTAGCGGGCCCACAGATACGCAGTATTTT; CDR3aa: CASRTGTSGPTDTQYF
d_gene: NA; abundance: NA; j_gene: TRBJ2-5; v_gene: TRBV29-1; CDR3nt: TGCAGCGGCACGGACTTGGAGACCCAGTACTTC; CDR3aa: CSGTDLETQYF
d_gene: TRBD1; abundance: many; j_gene: TRBJ2-2; v_gene: TRBV11-2; CDR3nt: TGTGCCAGCAGCTTAAGGCCCATTTCCGGGACAGGGGTAGCCGGGGAGCTGTTTTTT; CDR3aa: CASSLRPISGTGVAGELFF
d_gene: NA; abundance: NA; j_gene: TRBJ2-3; v_gene: TRBV15; CDR3nt: TGTGCCACCAGCAGACCCGGGGCAGATACGCAGTATTTT; CDR3aa: CATSRPGADTQYF
d_gene: NA; abundance: few; j_gene: TRBJ1-6; v_gene: TRBV4-1; CDR3nt: TGCGCCAGCAGCCAAGGACAGTATTCACCCCTCCACTTT; CDR3aa: CASSQGQYSPLHF
d_gene: NA; abundance: NA; j_gene: TRBJ1-6; v_gene: TRBV19; CDR3nt: TGTGCCAGTAGTATCGGGGGATCCCCATCACCCCTCCACTTT; CDR3aa: CASSIGGSPSPLHF
d_gene: TRBD2; abundance: NA; j_gene: TRBJ2-2; v_gene: TRBV14; CDR3nt: TGTGCCAGCACAAGAGCGGGGGGGCCAAGGGAGCTGTTTTTT; CDR3aa: CASTRAGGPRELFF